Sequencing of this T cell receptor (beta chain) was carried out in a study of regulatory T cells in long-lasting Graves disease. This clonotype was seen at least ten times. The TCR beta library used iRepertoire HTBI primers with Arm-PCR amplification of CDR3. TCRdb used MiXCR to reprocess the multiplex PCR reads, holding one entry per CDR3 protein. The table shows roughly 380,000 distinct CDR3 sequences, with around 17% occurring only once. V shed 0 bases, J shed 0 bases, and the junction held 3 bases outside the gene matches. The CDR3 has 16 residues. Germline V gene sequence: CDR1 SGHRS, CDR2 YFSETQ. The time point here: newly diagnosed GD, antithyroid drugs for less than 3 months. The TCR library was prepared using RNA isolated from PBMCs. Approximately 8.3 milliliters of peripheral blood went into EDTA tubes. The data were also submitted as part of a second study, on T cells in Graves' hyperthyroidism and ophthalmopathy. From that study: Clinicians diagnosed patients from clinical symptoms, serum thyroxine and TRAb, thyroid ultrasound and orbital computed tomography.

The chain joins TRBV5-1 to TRBJ2-3, with TRBD2 matching over 8 bases. The sequence was obtained from a middle-aged man with Graves disease. This specimen was peripheral blood mononuclear cells (PBMCs), taken at new diagnosis, from a patient treated with antithyroid drugs. The CDR3 region is CASSLGLAPSTDTQYF. CDR3 coding DNA: TGCGCCAGCAGCTTGGGACTAGCGCCTAGCACAGATACGCAGTATTTT. Complete variable domain (other parts from reference TRBV5-1 and TRBJ2-3): KAGVTQTPRYLIKTRGQQVTLSCSPISGHRSVSWYQQTPGQGLQFLFEYFSETQRNKGNFPGRFSGRQFSNSRSEMNVSTLELGDSALYLCASSLGLAPSTDTQYFGPGTRLTVL.